This TCR beta chain was found in a study of early T cells in non-severe SARS-CoV-2 infection (dated by TCRdb to the early 2020s). As for the study more broadly: TCR sequencing used bulk RNA from unsorted whole blood, so alpha and beta chains could not be paired.

The library was built by means of 5' RACE. Sequenced using a NextSeq 500. To correct for sequencing error and PCR bias, the TCR library protocol tagged individual cDNA molecules with unique molecular identifiers. Both TCR alpha and beta chains were sequenced, and tight co-correlation was observed between alpha and beta sequence abundances in each sample. Per the source publication's procedure: Decombinator V4 was used to annotate TCR sequences for V gene, J gene and CDR3. Expanded TCRs were defined as changing significantly between any two time points under a Poisson model with p below 0.0001. TCR abundances were normalised to the total number of TCRs sequenced per sample and were expressed as counts per million. TRAV1-2 paired with TRAJ12, TRAJ20 or TRAJ33 defined MAIT TCRs, while TRAV10 paired with TRAJ18 defined iNKT TCRs. VDJdb, accessed 1 November 2021, was searched for CMV, EBV and SARS-CoV-2 annotated TCRs, with TCRs annotated for multiple antigens excluded. Using fastp at Q25 and MiXCR, TCRdb reprocessed the public reads and kept productive beta chains. Rows matching on CDR3 protein sequence are summarized as one entry with the most common DNA and genes. V and J calls and clone size were set by TCRdb, not the authors. Recorded for this sample are about 77,000 distinct CDR3 sequences; more than 9% of them occurred a single time. Clones ranked in the top ten supply approximately 5% of the sample.

Set within a cohort of healthcare workers in London, UK, this nested case-control study involved weekly PCR testing of nasopharyngeal swabs along with blood sampling. Healthcare workers were recruited between 23 and 31 March 2020, during the week of the UK lockdown, and were followed weekly for up to roughly 15 weeks. On the study overall, not on this receptor specifically: VDJdb matching was skewed toward anti-spike CD8 responses and likely underestimated virus-specific expansions by missing private and CD4 specificities.

V is reduced by 4 bases and J by 4 bases, leaving a spacing of 12 bases between them. The CDR3 covers 14 residues, taking in both the cysteine and the phenylalanine. The kept DNA is CDR3 alone, 42 bases in frame from the first base. The germline V gene sets CDR1 to MDHEN and CDR2 to SYDVKM. In regard to this clonotype: What antigen it recognizes has not been identified. No base quality information exists; no much larger clone differs at one position.

This sequence originates from an adult who was a healthcare worker with PCR-confirmed SARS-CoV-2 infection or an uninfected control (not recorded which). The material sequenced was whole blood. The rearrangement combines TRBV28 with TRBJ2-3, with the D gene not confidently named. The DNA sequence is given as TGTGCCAGCAGTTCCGCTGAAGGTCCAGATACGCAGTATTTT. Its amino acids are CASSSAEGPDTQYF.